Following are 24 T cell receptor beta chains from one sample sequenced in a study of cytomegalovirus exposure and HLA in healthy donors (dated by TCRdb to about 2017). The library was built by means of the immunoSEQ multiplex PCR assay. A mixture of 60 forward primers for TCR Vbeta segments and 13 reverse primers for TCR Jbeta segments was used in the multiplex PCR. In its TCRdb copy, this immuneACCESS table keeps in-frame sequences only and misses some clones. Where compared with another copy, unresolved V genes explain less than half of these, and the others have no known cause. Within this sample are 200,000 to 250,000 clones, with 76% of them counted one time only. The top ten hold 0.63% of the sample. Material for sequencing was PBMCs. The source is a man between 18 and 35 years old in good health and CMV-seronegative.

This chain links TRBV4-2 with TRBJ2-5, with a weak D call TRBD1 (6 bases). Looked up from germline, CDR1 is LGHNA and CDR2 is YNFKEQ. Deletions cut 6 bases from V and 3 bases from J, with 11 bases between. The CDR3 is made up of 13 amino acids. CDR3 DNA sequence: TGTGCCAGCAGAGGGCCAGGGGAAGAGACCCAGTACTTC. Translation gives CASRGPGEETQYF.

V usage is TRBV29-1 and J usage is TRBJ2-7, with D uncertain. The germline gives CDR1 SQVTM, CDR2 ANQGSEA. The CDR3 is 12 residues long. V was pared by 5 bases and J by 4 bases, with 12 bases between. The CDR3 DNA is TGCAGCGTTTTAGTAGTCGGGTACGAGCAGTACTTC. As protein: CSVLVVGYEQYF.

The chain couples TRBV11-2 to TRBJ2-5; TRBD2 matches at 8 bases. This CDR3 has 14 amino acids. Germline V CDR1 and CDR2: SGHAT, FQNNGV. V lost 3 bases, J lost 5 bases, and 5 bases stayed unmatched. CDR3 coding DNA: TGTGCCAGCAGCTTTACACGGGGGGGGGAGACCCAGTACTTC. Protein product: CASSFTRGGETQYF.

The rearrangement links TRBV2 to TRBJ2-2; D is unclear. Deletions cut 2 bases from V and 6 bases from J, with 10 bases between. CDR1 and CDR2 from the germline V gene are SNHLY and FYNNEI. The CDR3 sequence is 14 residues long. Here the CDR3 reads CASSEQAEAGELFF. The CDR3 coding sequence is TGTGCCAGCAGTGAACAGGCAGAAGCCGGGGAGCTGTTTTTT.

The rearrangement uses TRBV10-2 and TRBJ2-1; D unresolved. CDR3 length: 12 amino acids. V lost 0 bases and J lost 8, with 5 bases in between. Germline CDR1 and CDR2: WSHSY and SAAADI. The CDR3 DNA reads as TGCGCCAGCAGTGAGTCCCCTCATGAGCAGTTCTTC. Translating gives CASSESPHEQFF.

The CDR3 loop reads CASSLIGGIFEQYF. CDR3 in DNA: TGTGCCAGCAGCTTAATAGGCGGGATCTTCGAGCAGTACTTC. V and J are TRBV7-2 and TRBJ2-7; maybe TRBD2 (6 bases). The CDR3 is 14 residues long. Trimming removed 2 bases at V and 6 bases at J, with 14 bases between. Germline CDR1 SGHTA, CDR2 FQGNSA.

The V and J genes are TRBV5-1 and TRBJ2-7; 10 bases match TRBD2. This CDR3 comprises 16 residues. Germline V gene sequence: CDR1 SGHRS, CDR2 YFSETQ. Trimming cost V 3 bases and J 3 bases; bases outside gene matches: 9. The CDR3 DNA is TGCGCCAGCAGCTCATTTAGCGGGAGGTGGGACTACGAGCAGTACTTC. This encodes CASSSFSGRWDYEQYF.

The gene calls are TRBV18 and TRBJ2-3; the D gene is possibly TRBD2 (5 bases). This CDR3 comprises 13 residues. Trimming shortened V by 5 bases and J by 1 base, and 7 bases separated the two germline ends. The germline gives CDR1 KGHSH, CDR2 LQKENI. DNA for the CDR3: TGTGCCAGCTCAGTGGAGGGCACAGATACGCAGTATTTT. This codes for CASSVEGTDTQYF.

This clone occurred once. The CDR3 region has the DNA TGTGCCAGCAGCCCACGGGACAGAGGAGCAGCTAACTATGGCTACACCTTC. Translation gives CASSPRDRGAANYGYTF. V usage is TRBV7-9 and J usage is TRBJ1-2; 7 bases align to TRBD1. This CDR3 has 17 residues. Per the germline V gene, CDR1 is SEHNR and CDR2 is FQNEAQ (reference sequence). J lost 0 bases, V lost 5 bases, and 12 bases had no gene match.

This sequence joins TRBV5-1 and TRBJ2-3, with 7 positions matching TRBD1. Germline assignment: CDR1 SGHRS and CDR2 YFSETQ. This CDR3 comprises 14 residues. The trim removed 4 bases at V and 2 bases at J, leaving 4 bases unmatched. The CDR3 coding sequence is TGCGCCAGCAGCCCTGACAGGGTCACAGATACGCAGTATTTT. Residues: CASSPDRVTDTQYF.

This chain joins TRBV4-1 and TRBJ2-7; 9 bases match TRBD1. J gave up 4 bases and V 4 bases, and 8 bases lay outside the gene matches. CDR1 is MGHRA, CDR2 YSYEKL, per germline. The CDR3 runs 15 residues. CDR3: CASSLGTGRGYEQYF. The CDR3 coding sequence is TGCGCCAGCAGCCTCGGGACAGGGAGGGGGTACGAGCAGTACTTC.

The rearrangement joins TRBV6-1 to TRBJ1-3, with a weak D call TRBD1 (5 bases). V lost 7 bases to trimming and J lost 1 base, with 11 bases between them. The CDR3 sequence is 14 residues long. CDR1 and CDR2 from the germline V gene are MNHNS and SASEGT. The CDR3 DNA reads TGTGCCAGCACCAGGGTGGGGTCTGGAAACACCATATATTTT. Translating gives CASTRVGSGNTIYF.

The J gene is TRBJ1-5, the V gene TRBV27, with D possibly matching TRBD1 (6 bases). This CDR3 has 14 amino acids. The V gene's germline CDR1 is MNHEY and CDR2 SMNVEV (reference sequence). Trimming removed 5 bases at V and 10 bases at J, with 18 bases between. CDR3 in amino acids: CASSQGGGGGPQHF. CDR3 nucleotides: TGTGCCAGCAGTCAAGGGGGGGGTGGTGGTCCCCAGCATTTT.

This chain uses TRBV6-1 with TRBJ1-5; 7 bases match TRBD1. The CDR3 covers 14 residues. Germline V gene data show CDR1 as MNHNS and CDR2 as SASEGT. V was clipped by 6 bases and J by 4 bases; unmatched bases: 6. The CDR3 loop is CASRPTGLNQPQHF. The DNA for the CDR3 is TGTGCCAGCAGACCGACAGGGTTAAATCAGCCCCAGCATTTT.

This clone was seen just once. The chain is built from TRBV18 and TRBJ2-7, with D tentatively TRBD2 (5 bases). The CDR3 sequence is 16 residues long. V was shortened by 2 bases and J by 3 bases, with 17 bases between the two germline ends. CDR1 KGHSH and CDR2 LQKENI come from the germline V gene. The CDR3 loop is CASSPSTGGGHYEQYF. In DNA form, the CDR3 reads TGTGCCAGCTCACCATCTACTGGAGGCGGTCACTACGAGCAGTACTTC.

The V and J genes are TRBV5-8 and TRBJ2-7; 15 nucleotides agree with TRBD2. Per the germline V gene, CDR1 is SGHTS and CDR2 is YDEGEE. The CDR3 consists of 15 residues. After removal of 4 bases from V and 3 bases from J, the junction contained 2 bases not matched to a gene. DNA of the CDR3: TGTGCCAGCAGCCCGGGACTAGCGGGGGGCTACGAGCAGTACTTC. Protein: CASSPGLAGGYEQYF. Based on the CDR3 plus reference TRBV5-8 and TRBJ2-7, the full variable domain is EAGVTQSPTHLIKTRGQQATLRCSPISGHTSVYWYQQALGLGLQFLLWYDEGEERNRGNFPPRFSGRQFPNYSSELNVNALELEDSALYLCASSPGLAGGYEQYFGPGTRLTVT.

This clone was seen more than once but under ten times. This sequence joins TRBV18 and TRBJ2-1; the match to TRBD2 covers 7 bases. Germline lookup yields CDR1 KGHSH and CDR2 LQKENI. CDR3 length equals 14 residues. The J segment lost 4 bases and the V segment lost 4 bases, leaving 4 bases of the junction unmatched. Here the CDR3 reads CASSRLADYNEQFF. The CDR3 DNA is TGTGCCAGCTCACGTCTAGCGGATTACAATGAGCAGTTCTTC. Full variable domain (outside the CDR3, taken from reference TRBV18 and TRBJ2-1): NAGVMQNPRHLVRRRGQEARLRCSPMKGHSHVYWYRQLPEEGLKFMVYLQKENIIDESGMPKERFSAEFPKEGPSILRIQQVVRGDSAAYFCASSRLADYNEQFFGPGTRLTVL.

This chain uses TRBV28 with TRBJ1-2; 9 bases align to TRBD1. J gave up 7 bases and V 6 bases, and 24 bases lay outside the gene matches. The CDR3 sequence is 19 residues long. The germline CDR1 and CDR2 sequences are MDHEN and SYDVKM. The CDR3, as DNA: TGTGCCAGCAGGATCCACCCGGGACAGGGCGCAGGCCCTTCTGGTGGCTACACCTTC. The encoded protein is CASRIHPGQGAGPSGGYTF.

The chain uses TRBV7-2 and TRBJ2-1; TRBD2 matches at 9 bases. CDR1 and CDR2 (germline): SGHTA, FQGNSA. CDR3 length: 15 residues. J lost 5 bases, V lost 1 base, and 3 bases had no gene match. This chain's CDR3 is CASSLGLAGNNEQFF. CDR3 bases: TGTGCCAGCAGCTTAGGGCTAGCGGGAAACAATGAGCAGTTCTTC. The full variable domain, in which reference TRBV7-2 and TRBJ2-1 provide the parts outside the CDR3, is GAGVSQSPSNKVTEKGKDVELRCDPISGHTALYWYRQSLGQGLEFLIYFQGNSAPDKSGLPSDRFSAERTGGSVSTLTIQRTQQEDSAVYLCASSLGLAGNNEQFFGPGTRLTVL.

The genes are TRBV28 and TRBJ1-1; 7 positions match TRBD1. There are 15 residues in the CDR3. J was trimmed by 0 bases and V by 4 bases; bases with no gene match: 5. Germline CDR1 reads MDHEN; CDR2 reads SYDVKM. CDR3 coding DNA: TGTGCCAGCAGTTCCAGACAGGGCATGAACACTGAAGCTTTCTTT. Translating gives CASSSRQGMNTEAFF.

The chain combines TRBV11-3 with TRBJ2-1; 10 bases map to TRBD1. Trimming at V came to 4 bases and at J to 9 bases, leaving 6 bases not matched to a gene. This CDR3 region has 14 residues. Germline assignment: CDR1 SGHNT and CDR2 YENEEA. The CDR3 nucleotides are TGTGCCAGCAGCTCCGGGACAGGGGACGGTGAGCAGTTCTTC. Translated, it gives CASSSGTGDGEQFF.

The chain links TRBV7-2 to TRBJ2-5; 7 bases are a match to TRBD2. V was pared by 2 bases and J by 5 bases, with 8 bases of the junction left unmatched. Germline loops: CDR1 SGHTA, CDR2 FQGNSA. The CDR3 length is 15 residues. The CDR3 DNA follows: TGTGCCAGCAGCTTAATGGCGGGAGTAGGGGAGACCCAGTACTTC. Translated: CASSLMAGVGETQYF.

The chain recombines TRBV6-1 with TRBJ1-1, with D tentatively TRBD1 (5 bases). CDR3 length: 14 residues. Germline V gives CDR1 MNHNS, CDR2 SASEGT. V dropped 2 bases and J dropped 1 base, with 8 bases sitting between them. In DNA form, the CDR3 reads TGTGCCAGCAGTGAAATGCAGGGGAACACTGAAGCTTTCTTT. It encodes CASSEMQGNTEAFF.

This clone showed up just once. The J gene is TRBJ2-3, the V gene TRBV19; tentatively, D is TRBD2 (5 bases). Germline V CDR1 and CDR2: LNHDA, SQIVND (reference sequence). V was shortened by 1 base and J by 6 bases, with 14 bases between the two germline ends. CDR3 length equals 15 residues. The CDR3 loop is CASSIVNRRGDTQYF. The CDR3 DNA reads as TGTGCCAGTAGTATAGTAAATAGACGCGGGGATACGCAGTATTTT.